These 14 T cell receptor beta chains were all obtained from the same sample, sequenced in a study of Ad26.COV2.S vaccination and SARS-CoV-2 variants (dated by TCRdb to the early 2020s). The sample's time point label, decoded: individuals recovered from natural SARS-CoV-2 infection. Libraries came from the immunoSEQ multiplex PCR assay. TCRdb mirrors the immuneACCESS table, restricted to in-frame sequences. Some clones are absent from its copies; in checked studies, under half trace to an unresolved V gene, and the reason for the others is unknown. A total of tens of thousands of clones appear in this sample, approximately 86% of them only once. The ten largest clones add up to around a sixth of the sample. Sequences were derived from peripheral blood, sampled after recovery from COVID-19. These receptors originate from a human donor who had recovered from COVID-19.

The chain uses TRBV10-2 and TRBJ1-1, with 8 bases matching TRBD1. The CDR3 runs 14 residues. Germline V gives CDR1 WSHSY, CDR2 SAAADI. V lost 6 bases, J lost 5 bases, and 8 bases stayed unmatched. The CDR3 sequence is CASSLTGGGTEAFF. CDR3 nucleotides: TGCGCCAGCAGCTTAACAGGGGGAGGAACTGAAGCTTTCTTT.

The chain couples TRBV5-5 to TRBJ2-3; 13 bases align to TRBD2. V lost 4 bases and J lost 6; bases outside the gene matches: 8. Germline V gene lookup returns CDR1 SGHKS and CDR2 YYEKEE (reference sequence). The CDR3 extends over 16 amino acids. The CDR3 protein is CASSKRLAGGLDTQYF. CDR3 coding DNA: TGTGCCAGCAGCAAGAGACTAGCGGGAGGTTTGGATACGCAGTATTTT. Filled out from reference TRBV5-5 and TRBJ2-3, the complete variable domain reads DAGVTQSPTHLIKTRGQQVTLRCSPISGHKSVSWYQQVLGQGPQFIFQYYEKEERGRGNFPDRFSARQFPNYSSELNVNALLLGDSALYLCASSKRLAGGLDTQYFGPGTRLTVL.

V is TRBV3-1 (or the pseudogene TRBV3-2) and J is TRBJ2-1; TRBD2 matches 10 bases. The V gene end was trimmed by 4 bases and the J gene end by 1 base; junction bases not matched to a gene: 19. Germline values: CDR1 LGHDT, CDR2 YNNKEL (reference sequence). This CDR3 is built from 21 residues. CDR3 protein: CASSRESGLAENRLSYNEQFF. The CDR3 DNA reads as TGTGCCAGCAGCCGAGAGAGCGGACTAGCGGAAAATCGTCTTTCCTACAATGAGCAGTTCTTC.

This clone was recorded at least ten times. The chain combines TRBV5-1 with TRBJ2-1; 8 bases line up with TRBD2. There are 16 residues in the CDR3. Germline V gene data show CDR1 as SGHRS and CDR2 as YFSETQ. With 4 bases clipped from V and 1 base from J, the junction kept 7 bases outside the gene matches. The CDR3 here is CASSPVGGRSYNEQFF. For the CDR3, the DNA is TGCGCCAGCAGCCCGGTTGGCGGGAGGTCCTACAATGAGCAGTTCTTC.

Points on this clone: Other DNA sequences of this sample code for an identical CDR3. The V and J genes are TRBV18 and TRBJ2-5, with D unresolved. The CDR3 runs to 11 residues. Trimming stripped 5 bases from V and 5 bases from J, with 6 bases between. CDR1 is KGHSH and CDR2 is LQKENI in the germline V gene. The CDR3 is CASSSRETQYF. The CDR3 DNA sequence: TGTGCCAGCTCATCGAGGGAGACCCAGTACTTC.

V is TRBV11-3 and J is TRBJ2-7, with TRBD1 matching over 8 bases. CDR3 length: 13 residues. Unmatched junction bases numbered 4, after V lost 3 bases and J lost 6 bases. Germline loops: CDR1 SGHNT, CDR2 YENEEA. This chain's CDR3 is CASSFRTGIEQYF. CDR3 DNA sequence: TGTGCCAGCAGCTTCAGGACAGGGATCGAGCAGTACTTC.

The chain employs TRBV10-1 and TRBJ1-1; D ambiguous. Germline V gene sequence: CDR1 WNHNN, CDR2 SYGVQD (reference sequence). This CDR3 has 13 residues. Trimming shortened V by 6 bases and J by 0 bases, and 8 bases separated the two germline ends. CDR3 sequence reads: CASRETVNTEAFF. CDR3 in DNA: TGCGCCAGCAGGGAGACGGTGAACACTGAAGCTTTCTTT.

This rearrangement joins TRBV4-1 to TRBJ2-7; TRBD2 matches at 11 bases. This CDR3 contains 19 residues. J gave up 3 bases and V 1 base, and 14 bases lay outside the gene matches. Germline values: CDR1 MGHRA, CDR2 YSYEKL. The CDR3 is CASSQAIAGGPVAGYEQYF. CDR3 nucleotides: TGCGCCAGCAGCCAAGCAATAGCGGGAGGGCCTGTTGCCGGCTACGAGCAGTACTTC.

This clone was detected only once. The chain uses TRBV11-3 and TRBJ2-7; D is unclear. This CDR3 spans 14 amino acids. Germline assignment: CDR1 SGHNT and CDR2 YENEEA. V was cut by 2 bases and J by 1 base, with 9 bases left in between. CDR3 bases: TGTGCCAGCAGCTTAAGGATGAGGTCCTACGAGCAGTACTTC. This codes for CASSLRMRSYEQYF.

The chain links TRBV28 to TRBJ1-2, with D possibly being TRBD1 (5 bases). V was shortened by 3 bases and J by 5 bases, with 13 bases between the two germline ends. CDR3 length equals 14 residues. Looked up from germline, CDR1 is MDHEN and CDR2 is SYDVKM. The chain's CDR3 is CASSFFRGRYGYTF. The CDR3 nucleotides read TGTGCCAGCAGTTTTTTCCGGGGGAGGTATGGCTACACCTTC.

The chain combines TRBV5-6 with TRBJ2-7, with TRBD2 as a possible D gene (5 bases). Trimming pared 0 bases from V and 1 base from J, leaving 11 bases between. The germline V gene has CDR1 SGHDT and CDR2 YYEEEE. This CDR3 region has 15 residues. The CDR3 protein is CASSLALRASYEQYF. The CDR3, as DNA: TGTGCCAGCAGCTTGGCTTTGCGGGCTTCCTACGAGCAGTACTTC.

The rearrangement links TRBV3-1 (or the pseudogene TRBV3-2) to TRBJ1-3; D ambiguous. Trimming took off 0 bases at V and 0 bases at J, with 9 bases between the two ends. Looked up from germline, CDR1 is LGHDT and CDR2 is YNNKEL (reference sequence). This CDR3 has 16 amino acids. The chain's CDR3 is CASSQDGAISGNTIYF. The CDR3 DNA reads TGTGCCAGCAGCCAAGATGGAGCTATCTCTGGAAACACCATATATTTT.

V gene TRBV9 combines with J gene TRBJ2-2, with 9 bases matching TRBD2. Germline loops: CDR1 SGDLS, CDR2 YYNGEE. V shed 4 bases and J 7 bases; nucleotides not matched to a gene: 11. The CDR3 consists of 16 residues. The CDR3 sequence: CASSLEAGGPHGELFF. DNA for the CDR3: TGTGCCAGCAGCCTAGAAGCGGGAGGCCCCCACGGGGAGCTGTTTTTT.

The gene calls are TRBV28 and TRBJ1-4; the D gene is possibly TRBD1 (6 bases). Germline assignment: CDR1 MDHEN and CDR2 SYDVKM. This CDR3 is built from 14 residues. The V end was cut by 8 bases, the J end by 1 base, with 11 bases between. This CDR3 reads CASGNRETNEKLFF. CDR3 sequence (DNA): TGTGCCAGCGGGAACAGGGAAACTAATGAAAAACTGTTTTTT. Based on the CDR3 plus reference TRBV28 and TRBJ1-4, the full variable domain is DVKVTQSSRYLVKRTGEKVFLECVQDMDHENMFWYRQDPGLGLRLIYFSYDVKMKEKGDIPEGYSVSREKKERFSLILESASTNQTSMYLCASGNRETNEKLFFGSGTQLSVL.